These T cell receptor beta chains were read from a single sample in a study of cytomegalovirus exposure and HLA in healthy donors. Clones were read by immunoSEQ multiplex PCR, and TCRdb kept only the in-frame ones, dropping some. Among 95,000 to 150,000 clones listed, nearly 80% were seen once. Sequencing was carried out using PBMCs. These receptors all stem from a woman aged 25 to 39 in good health and CMV-seropositive. CDR3s include the opening cysteine and the closing phenylalanine or tryptophan. A D gene is named only where the DNA matches it firmly. Not all rows give a size; the values are once, few, many and, for expanded clones, a class.

d_gene: TRBD1; v_gene: TRBV4-1; j_gene: TRBJ1-1; abundance: .; CDR3nt: TGCGCCAGCAGCCTGAAGGACAGGGGAAAAACTGAAGCTTTCTTT; CDR3aa: CASSLKDRGKTEAFF
d_gene: .; v_gene: TRBV16; j_gene: TRBJ2-7; abundance: .; CDR3nt: TGTGCCAGCAGCCAAGGCGGAGACACAAGCAGGGGAGAGCAGTACTTC; CDR3aa: CASSQGGDTSRGEQYF
d_gene: .; v_gene: TRBV6-1; j_gene: TRBJ1-6; abundance: .; CDR3nt: TGTGCCAGCAGTGACCTACAGGCCCTCGATTCACCCCTCCACTTT; CDR3aa: CASSDLQALDSPLHF
d_gene: .; v_gene: TRBV7-2; j_gene: TRBJ2-3; abundance: .; CDR3nt: TGTGCCAGCAGCCTCCGGGGGAGAAGCACAGATACGCAGTATTTT; CDR3aa: CASSLRGRSTDTQYF
d_gene: TRBD1; v_gene: TRBV14; j_gene: TRBJ2-7; abundance: .; CDR3nt: TGTGCCAGCAGTCACGGGACAGTTCGAAAAGGGTACTCCTACGAGCAGTACTTC; CDR3aa: CASSHGTVRKGYSYEQYF
d_gene: .; v_gene: TRBV20-1; j_gene: TRBJ2-5; abundance: few; CDR3nt: TGCAGTGCTAGGGGGGGAGAGACCCAGTACTTC; CDR3aa: CSARGGETQYF
d_gene: TRBD1; v_gene: TRBV11-2; j_gene: TRBJ2-7; abundance: .; CDR3nt: TGTGCCAGCAGCCCTGGGACAGCCTACGAGCAGTACTTC; CDR3aa: CASSPGTAYEQYF
d_gene: .; v_gene: TRBV6-5; j_gene: TRBJ1-1; abundance: .; CDR3nt: TGTGCCAGCAGCCCGTACAGGGAACAATTCTCAGCTTTCTTT; CDR3aa: CASSPYREQFSAFF
d_gene: .; v_gene: TRBV13; j_gene: TRBJ1-1; abundance: .; CDR3nt: TGTGCCAGCAGCTTATCGCGAACTGAAGCTTTCTTT; CDR3aa: CASSLSRTEAFF
d_gene: .; v_gene: TRBV18; j_gene: TRBJ1-2; abundance: .; CDR3nt: TGTGCCAGCTCACCACCAACTTCCGCCTTAAACTATGGCTACACCTTC; CDR3aa: CASSPPTSALNYGYTF
d_gene: TRBD2; v_gene: TRBV30; j_gene: TRBJ2-2; abundance: .; CDR3nt: TGTGCCTGGAGTCGGGGGGGGGTGGTTTATAGGGCGAACACCGGGGAGCTGTTTTTT; CDR3aa: CAWSRGGVVYRANTGELFF
d_gene: TRBD1; v_gene: TRBV5-1; j_gene: TRBJ2-7; abundance: .; CDR3nt: TGCGCCAGCAGCGAGCTGGGACAGGGGAGTTACGAGCAGTACTTC; CDR3aa: CASSELGQGSYEQYF
d_gene: .; v_gene: TRBV4-2; j_gene: TRBJ2-3; abundance: .; CDR3nt: TGTGCCAGCAGCCAGATCCTGCGCGGAGCGGAGCGCACAGATACGCAGTATTTT; CDR3aa: CASSQILRGAERTDTQYF
d_gene: .; v_gene: TRBV2; j_gene: TRBJ1-5; abundance: .; CDR3nt: TGTGCCAGCAGTGGGCCAGGGCCGGGCAATCAGCCCCAGCATTTT; CDR3aa: CASSGPGPGNQPQHF
d_gene: .; v_gene: TRBV14; j_gene: TRBJ1-6; abundance: once; CDR3nt: TGTGCCAGCAGCCGGCCAGGGATCTCTTCACCCCTCCACTTT; CDR3aa: CASSRPGISSPLHF
d_gene: TRBD2; v_gene: TRBV2; j_gene: TRBJ2-1; abundance: once; CDR3nt: TGTGCCAGCAGTGGAATCCGGGGGGGCTCCTACAATGAGCAGTTCTTC; CDR3aa: CASSGIRGGSYNEQFF
d_gene: .; v_gene: TRBV18; j_gene: TRBJ2-5; abundance: .; CDR3nt: TGTGCCAGCTCACCATTGCGGCAGGGCGAAGGAGAGACCCAGTACTTC; CDR3aa: CASSPLRQGEGETQYF
d_gene: .; v_gene: TRBV5-6; j_gene: TRBJ1-2; abundance: .; CDR3nt: TGTGCCAGCAGCGAAATTTGGGGGCAACGCGATGGCTACACCTTC; CDR3aa: CASSEIWGQRDGYTF
d_gene: .; v_gene: TRBV4-1; j_gene: TRBJ2-6; abundance: .; CDR3nt: TGCGCCAGCAGCCCCTCGGGGGGGTACAGGGGGCTTGGGGCCAACGTCCTGACTTTC; CDR3aa: CASSPSGGYRGLGANVLTF
d_gene: .; v_gene: TRBV5-6; j_gene: TRBJ1-6; abundance: .; CDR3nt: TGTGCCAGCACCACACGGGCCTGGGACTCTCTCCTCCACTTT; CDR3aa: CASTTRAWDSLLHF
d_gene: TRBD2; v_gene: TRBV5-1; j_gene: TRBJ2-5; abundance: .; CDR3nt: TGCGCCAGCAGCGAGACTAGCGGGGGTGGTAAGACCCAGTACTTC; CDR3aa: CASSETSGGGKTQYF
d_gene: .; v_gene: TRBV7-9; j_gene: TRBJ1-2; abundance: .; CDR3nt: TGTGCCAGCAGCTCCACAGGGTATGGCTACACCTTC; CDR3aa: CASSSTGYGYTF
d_gene: .; v_gene: TRBV5-6; j_gene: TRBJ1-6; abundance: .; CDR3nt: TGTGCCAGCAGCTTAGGAGGGGAGCATTATAATTCACCCCTCCACTTT; CDR3aa: CASSLGGEHYNSPLHF
d_gene: .; v_gene: TRBV15; j_gene: TRBJ1-5; abundance: .; CDR3nt: TGTGCCACCGGGCAGGGGACACCGGGGAGTCAGCCCCAGCATTTT; CDR3aa: CATGQGTPGSQPQHF
d_gene: .; v_gene: TRBV18; j_gene: TRBJ2-2; abundance: .; CDR3nt: TGTGCCAGCTCACCTTCGGGGATCGACACCGGGGAGCTGTTTTTT; CDR3aa: CASSPSGIDTGELFF
d_gene: .; v_gene: TRBV29-1; j_gene: TRBJ2-1; abundance: .; CDR3nt: TGCAGCTCCAATTCCAAGAGCTCCTACAATGAGCAGTTCTTC; CDR3aa: CSSNSKSSYNEQFF
d_gene: .; v_gene: TRBV6-5; j_gene: TRBJ1-4; abundance: .; CDR3nt: TGTGCCAGTGGGGACACGACAACTAATGAAAAACTGTTTTTT; CDR3aa: CASGDTTTNEKLFF
d_gene: .; v_gene: TRBV9; j_gene: TRBJ1-2; abundance: .; CDR3nt: TGTGCCAGCAGCGTAGAGGAGGGTTCAATCTATGGCTACACCTTC; CDR3aa: CASSVEEGSIYGYTF
d_gene: .; v_gene: TRBV29-1; j_gene: TRBJ2-2; abundance: .; CDR3nt: TGCAGCGTGTTAGCCGGCACCGGGGAGCTGTTTTTT; CDR3aa: CSVLAGTGELFF
d_gene: .; v_gene: TRBV2; j_gene: TRBJ2-2; abundance: .; CDR3nt: TGTGCCAGCAGTGGTGGCCGACTCACCGAGGAGCTGTTTTTT; CDR3aa: CASSGGRLTEELFF
d_gene: .; v_gene: TRBV5-6; j_gene: TRBJ2-1; abundance: .; CDR3nt: TGTGCCAGCAGCTTGGTAGTCTCCTCCTACAATGAGCAGTTCTTC; CDR3aa: CASSLVVSSYNEQFF
d_gene: .; v_gene: TRBV4-1; j_gene: TRBJ1-6; abundance: .; CDR3nt: TGCGCCAGCAGCCAAAATTCGGCGGATAATTCACCCCTCCACTTT; CDR3aa: CASSQNSADNSPLHF